A selection of T cell receptor beta chains follows, all from one sample in a study of blood T cells in healthy people across ages. TCRdb called the 5' RACE reads again in MiXCR, with one record for every CDR3 protein. The table lists hundreds of thousands of distinct CDR3 sequences, roughly 25% of them singletons, with around 9.2% in the top ten. Separately, the same data were catalogued under a study of T cells of mothers and their children.

Sequencing was done on a sample of blood. The receptor source for this set is a boy younger than 18 in good health. Each CDR3 is given with its conserved first and last residue. Expanded clones are given a class, and other clones once, few, many or no size at all.

clone_size cdr3_length j_call v_call cdr3_aa
few 16 TRBJ1-1 TRBV5-5 CASSLAHRTLNTEAFF
few 13 TRBJ2-1 TRBV20-1 CSTSGSSYNEQFF
- 16 TRBJ2-7 TRBV3-1 CASSQGLAGGYYEQYF
- 13 TRBJ1-6 TRBV12-3/TRBV12-4 CASSPRGASPLHF
- 14 TRBJ2-5 TRBV29-1 CSAWLAGVSETQYF
few 11 TRBJ2-2 TRBV19 CATGARRELFF
- 15 - TRBV12-3/TRBV12-4 CASSSSGPVGYEQYF
few 17 - TRBV4-2 CASSQEGLGQGSYEQYF
- 13 TRBJ2-7 TRBV2 CASSEAGLYEQYF
- 15 TRBJ1-2 TRBV7-2 CASSSGTGVAYGYTF
many 15 TRBJ2-4 TRBV3-1 CASSQVAGAKNIQYF
- 16 TRBJ2-2 TRBV29-1 CSVEGQGTMGTGELFF
few 13 TRBJ1-4 TRBV12-3/TRBV12-4 CAILGQGEEKLFF
- 13 TRBJ1-1 TRBV29-1 CSVVKQMYTEAFF
many 16 TRBJ1-2 TRBV14 CASSQVRDRVNYGYTF
few 15 TRBJ1-6 TRBV25-1 CASSDQTGGHSPLHF
few 14 TRBJ2-3 TRBV6-5 CASSYSTGRDTQYF
- 16 TRBJ2-5 TRBV9 CASSVAPSRGKETQYF
few 11 TRBJ2-7 TRBV29-1 CSVAGIYEQYF
- 15 TRBJ1-2 TRBV29-1 CSVDGGAGANYGYTF
few 15 TRBJ1-2 TRBV11-2 CASSLDSQGEYGYTF
- 15 TRBJ2-1 TRBV5-5 CASSRSTAEYNEQFF
- 13 TRBJ2-5 TRBV19 CASSPAPWETQYF
few 15 - TRBV5-1 CASSPRLAGIYEQYF
few 14 TRBJ2-3 TRBV24-1 CATSDFERVGTQYF
- 14 TRBJ2-7 TRBV20-1 CSAHTSGRVYEQYF
- 11 TRBJ1-2 TRBV29-1 CSVPDREAYTF
few 15 TRBJ2-3 TRBV24-1 CATSDPLAGADTQYF
- 12 TRBJ2-5 TRBV3-1 CASSQDEKTQYF
- 15 TRBJ2-1 TRBV9 CASGSGLGSYNEQFF
- 11 TRBJ2-5 TRBV7-2 CASTGSETQYF
few 14 TRBJ2-3 TRBV7-3 CASSGRALGDTQYF
few 15 TRBJ2-1 TRBV20-1 CSATLLARSYNEQFF
- 14 TRBJ1-1 TRBV10-2 CASSESDRGTEAFF
- 17 TRBJ2-1 TRBV11-1 CASSFQKLAGSPDEQFF
few 14 TRBJ2-3 TRBV7-3 CASSIDGTTDTQYF
few 17 - TRBV11-2 CASSLSLGISLGEQQFF
few 16 TRBJ2-4 TRBV2 CASRPELGKTKNIQYF
few 12 TRBJ2-7 TRBV20-1 CSATGTSYEQYF
- 16 TRBJ2-7 TRBV7-2 CASSPKFQRGSYEQYF
- 16 TRBJ2-3 TRBV27 CASSSLAGPITDTQYF
- 16 TRBJ2-7 TRBV5-1 CASSRGEDRGAYEQYF
few 15 TRBJ1-2 TRBV7-2 CASSFAGHANYGYTF
few 13 TRBJ2-6 TRBV9 CASRATGANVLTF
few 16 TRBJ1-1 TRBV4-1 CASSQDPQGGNTEAFF